The rows below give T cell receptor beta chains drawn from one sample of a study of blood T cell repertoires in COVID-19. Profiling relied on immunoSEQ multiplex PCR, and the TCRdb table lists in-frame clones only, not all of them. The sample holds tens of thousands of clones, 85% to 90% seen once. Sequencing input: peripheral blood. These TCRs come from a woman in her fifties or sixties with acute or convalescent COVID-19. The CDR3 runs from the conserved cysteine through the conserved F or W.

V: TRBV6-5; J: TRBJ1-6; CDR3: CASQQTADFSPLHF
V: TRBV7-6; J: TRBJ2-1; CDR3: CASSLGTSASNEQFF
V: TRBV24-1; J: TRBJ2-2; CDR3: CATSDGDRYTGELFF
V: TRBV5-8; J: TRBJ2-1; CDR3: CASSLDLPGEQFF
V: TRBV18; J: TRBJ1-4; CDR3: CASSQARGDEKLFF
V: TRBV5-5; J: TRBJ1-3; CDR3: CASSSDLSSGNTIYF
V: TRBV30; J: TRBJ1-6; CDR3: CAWSVHSRNRPSPLHF
V: TRBV5-4; J: TRBJ1-2; CDR3: CASSLAAETNYGYTF
V: TRBV5-8; J: TRBJ2-6; CDR3: CASNGRRVAGANVLTF
V: TRBV25-1; J: TRBJ1-4; CDR3: CASSDRGMGEKLFF
V: TRBV5-4; J: TRBJ2-1; CDR3: CASATTASYNEQFF
V: TRBV5-1; J: TRBJ1-1; CDR3: CASSFGQGAVEAFF
V: TRBV24-1; J: TRBJ2-1; CDR3: CATSDYASGYNEQFF
V: TRBV4-1; J: TRBJ1-2; CDR3: CASSPSAPNHYGYTF
V: TRBV14; J: TRBJ1-2; CDR3: CASSSTRVGVGYTF
V: TRBV7-3; J: TRBJ2-1; CDR3: CASSLTASGRVNEQFF
V: TRBV11-3; J: TRBJ1-1; CDR3: CASSLVRGGKIDEAFF
V: TRBV28; J: TRBJ2-1; CDR3: CASRRGGPYEQFF
V: TRBV7-9; J: TRBJ1-1; CDR3: CASSADSEAFF
V: TRBV28; J: TRBJ2-3; CDR3: CASSEIADTQYF